This entry concerns a single T cell receptor beta chain. Its antigen is not identified. The assay was immunoSEQ multiplex PCR, and TCRdb's table has in-frame clones only and misses some. The sample holds 150,000 to 200,000 clones, 90% to 95% seen once. This entry belongs to a study of T cell responses to AZD1222 COVID-19 vaccine. Findings and limits, study-wide: Dominant CD4 TCR responses targeted spike regions 160-218 and 743-854.

Trimming pared 3 bases from V and 2 bases from J, leaving 11 bases between. There are 14 residues in the CDR3. Germline V CDR1 and CDR2: SGDLS, YYNGEE. The chain employs TRBV9 and TRBJ1-2; possibly TRBD1 for D (5 bases). This TCR was recovered from an adult who received the MenACWY meningococcal vaccine as a control. The specimen was peripheral blood, collected 28 days after the second dose of the MenACWY control vaccine. CDR3 amino acids: CASSGSGSNYGYTF. Here the CDR3 DNA reads TGTGCCAGCAGCGGTTCAGGGTCCAACTATGGCTACACCTTC.